This T cell receptor beta chain was obtained from a study of brain T cells in children with intractable seizures. Time point: blood from clinic visit 5 months post-surgery; TSC patient then seizure free. The table came from immunoSEQ multiplex PCR; TCRdb's copy has only in-frame clones and leaves some out. The top ten clones hold about 5.8% of a sample with about 340,000 clones, nearly 95% of them seen once. The receptor's source is a boy younger than two with tuberous sclerosis and intractable seizures. The sequences come from peripheral blood, collected 4 to 5 months after surgery.

The CDR3 reads CASSWGRGARLGSGANVLTF. DNA of the CDR3: TGTGCCAGCAGTTGGGGACGGGGCGCCCGCCTGGGGTCTGGGGCCAACGTCCTGACTTTC. The gene calls are TRBV27 and TRBJ2-6; the D gene could be TRBD1 or TRBD2 (5 bases each). CDR3 length: 20 amino acids. V lost 4 bases and J lost 1, with 23 bases in between. In germline, CDR1 is MNHEY, CDR2 SMNVEV (reference sequence).